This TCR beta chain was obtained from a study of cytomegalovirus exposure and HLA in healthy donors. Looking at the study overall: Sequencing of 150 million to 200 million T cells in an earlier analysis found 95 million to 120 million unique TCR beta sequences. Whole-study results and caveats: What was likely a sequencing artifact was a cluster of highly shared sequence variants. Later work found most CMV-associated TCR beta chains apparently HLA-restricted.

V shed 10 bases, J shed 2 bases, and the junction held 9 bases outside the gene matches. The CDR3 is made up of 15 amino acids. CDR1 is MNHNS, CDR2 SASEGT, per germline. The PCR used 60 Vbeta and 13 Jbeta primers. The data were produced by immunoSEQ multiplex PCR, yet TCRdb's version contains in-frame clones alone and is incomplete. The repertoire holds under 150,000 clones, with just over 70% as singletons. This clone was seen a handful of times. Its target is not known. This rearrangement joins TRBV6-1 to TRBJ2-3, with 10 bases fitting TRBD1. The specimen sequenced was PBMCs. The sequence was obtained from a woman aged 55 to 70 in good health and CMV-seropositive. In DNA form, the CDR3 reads TGTGCCACTACGGACAGGGGGGGATACACAGATACGCAGTATTTT. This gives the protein CATTDRGGYTDTQYF.